The 26 T cell receptor beta chains below come from one sample, sequenced in a study of T-cell reconstitution after alpha-beta-depleted transplantation in children. Unique molecular identifiers were incorporated into the prepared TCRbeta library. TCRdb fed the PCR reads into MiXCR, producing one record per CDR3 protein. The sample contains about a million distinct CDR3 sequences, about 29% of which appear only once. Sequencing was performed on PBMCs, mostly from graft donor cells, taken 360 days after TCRalphabeta/CD19-depleted stem cell transplant. The receptors originated from a boy in the first two years of life who had a stem cell transplant for SCID, so the T cells may come from the graft donor.

CDR3 sequence reads: CSASGRPTHYNEQFF. The CDR3 nucleotides read TGCAGTGCTAGTGGGAGGCCGACACACTACAATGAGCAGTTCTTC. V usage is TRBV20-1 and J usage is TRBJ2-1; D possibly corresponds to TRBD2 (6 bases). The germline CDR1 and CDR2 sequences are DFQATT and SNEGSKA (reference sequence). The CDR3 runs 15 residues. Trimming stripped 3 bases from V and 3 bases from J, with 15 bases between.

This clonotype has a handful of counts. J is TRBJ2-7 and V is TRBV20-1; 8 nucleotides agree with TRBD1. With 0 bases clipped from V and 1 base from J, the junction kept 5 bases outside the gene matches. The CDR3 consists of 15 residues. CDR1 is DFQATT and CDR2 is SNEGSKA in the germline V gene (reference sequence). CDR3 nucleotides: TGCAGTGCTAGAGATCTGGACAGGGTATCCTACGAGCAGTACTTC. It yields the protein CSARDLDRVSYEQYF.

The chain couples TRBV6-2 or TRBV6-3 to TRBJ1-6; D not certain. The CDR3 loop spans 17 amino acids. Germline V gene data show CDR1 as MNHEY and CDR2 as SVGEGT. Trimming cost V 2 bases and J 9 bases, with 20 bases left between them. CDR3 residues: CASSYDPSLMIGSPLHF. The CDR3 coding sequence is TGTGCCAGCAGTTACGACCCATCCCTCATGATTGGTTCACCCCTCCACTTT.

This clonotype was observed a few times. The CDR3 is CAISGTGGTGELFF. As DNA, the CDR3 is TGTGCCATATCCGGGACAGGGGGCACCGGGGAGCTGTTTTTT. The rearrangement joins TRBV10-3 to TRBJ2-2; 11 bases align to TRBD1. J gave up 4 bases and V 9 bases, and 4 bases lay outside the gene matches. Germline CDR1 ENHRY, CDR2 SYGVKD. This CDR3 is built from 14 residues.

The rearrangement links TRBV20-1 to TRBJ1-5, with a weak D call TRBD1 (5 bases). Germline V CDR1 and CDR2: DFQATT, SNEGSKA (reference sequence). The V gene lost 1 base and the J gene lost 7 bases, with 14 bases spanning the gap. The CDR3 contains 14 residues. CDR3 residues: CSARGDSSGQPQHF. CDR3 bases: TGCAGTGCTAGAGGGGACTCTAGTGGGCAGCCCCAGCATTTT.

The rearrangement links TRBV15 to TRBJ2-5, with D possibly TRBD2 on 5 matching bases. Looked up from germline, CDR1 is LNHNV and CDR2 is YYDKDF (reference sequence). Trimming shortened V by 5 bases and J by 4 bases, and 14 bases separated the two germline ends. The CDR3 runs to 14 residues. The CDR3 DNA is TGTGCCACCAGCGGCTCTAGCCGGGGAGAGACCCAGTACTTC. Protein product: CATSGSSRGETQYF. The variable domain in full, completed from reference TRBV15 and TRBJ2-5, reads DAMVIQNPRYQVTQFGKPVTLSCSQTLNHNVMYWYQQKSSQAPKLLFHYYDKDFNNEADTPDNFQSRRPNTSFCFLDIRSPGLGDTAMYLCATSGSSRGETQYFGPGTRLLVL.

This clonotype was seen a handful of times. The genes are TRBV20-1 and TRBJ2-7; 8 bases align to TRBD2. The CDR3 is 16 residues long. V shed 3 bases, J shed 0 bases, and the junction held 10 bases outside the gene matches. The germline gives CDR1 DFQATT, CDR2 SNEGSKA (reference sequence). CDR3 residues: CSARSLSRGGSYEQYF. The CDR3 nucleotides are TGCAGTGCTAGGTCCCTCTCCCGGGGGGGCTCCTACGAGCAGTACTTC.

The V and J genes are TRBV18 and TRBJ2-5, with 7 bases aligning to TRBD1. This CDR3 comprises 14 residues. CDR1 and CDR2 (germline): KGHSH, LQKENI. With V trimmed by 1 base and J by 5 bases, 4 bases remained unmatched. CDR3 sequence reads: CASSPQTGFETQYF. CDR3 DNA sequence: TGTGCCAGCTCACCACAGACAGGGTTTGAGACCCAGTACTTC.

The gene calls are TRBV7-8 and TRBJ2-7, with D possibly called TRBD1 or TRBD2 (5 bases each). Deletions cut 1 base from V and 7 bases from J, with 17 bases between. This CDR3 region has 15 residues. Germline CDR1 is SGHVS and CDR2 is FQNEAQ. The CDR3 DNA reads TGTGCCAGCAGCTTAGACCTGCGGCGATGGGGGGAGCAGTACTTC. This encodes CASSLDLRRWGEQYF.

This clonotype was counted a few times. The chain links TRBV4-1 to TRBJ1-2; TRBD1 matches at 7 bases. The CDR3 extends over 18 amino acids. The germline gives CDR1 MGHRA, CDR2 YSYEKL. V was pared by 2 bases and J by 2 bases, with 14 bases of the junction left unmatched. The CDR3 nucleotides are TGCGCCAGCAGCCAAACTATAAGGGGAACAGGGGCAAACTATGGCTACACCTTC. Amino acid sequence: CASSQTIRGTGANYGYTF.

This chain uses TRBV7-2 with TRBJ2-3; weak D call: TRBD2 (7 bases). Looked up from germline, CDR1 is SGHTA and CDR2 is FQGNSA. V lost 1 base to trimming and J lost 5 bases, with 19 bases between them. The CDR3 has 17 amino acids. This CDR3 is CASSLVGGLRHGDTQYF. CDR3 nucleotide sequence: TGTGCCAGCAGCTTAGTGGGGGGGCTCCGTCATGGAGATACGCAGTATTTT.

This clonotype appeared a few times. This chain uses TRBV6-5 with TRBJ2-7; D possibly matches TRBD1 or TRBD2 (5 bases each). V dropped 2 bases and J dropped 0 bases, with 14 bases sitting between them. This CDR3 has 16 amino acids. Germline V lookup: CDR1 MNHEY, CDR2 SVGAGI. As DNA, the CDR3 is TGTGCCAGCAGTTACGGGGACGGGGAGAGCTCCTACGAGCAGTACTTC. This translates into CASSYGDGESSYEQYF.

CDR3 DNA sequence: TGTGCCAGCAGTGATACAAAACCGGGACAGGGGGGAGATACGCAGTATTTT. Protein sequence: CASSDTKPGQGGDTQYF. The gene calls are TRBV25-1 and TRBJ2-3; 11 nucleotides agree with TRBD1. The CDR3 runs to 17 residues. V gave up 3 bases and J gave up 5 bases; unmatched junction bases: 10. Germline-derived CDR1 and CDR2 are MGHDK and SYGVNS.

This clonotype was seen many times. This sequence joins TRBV5-1 and TRBJ2-3, with TRBD2 matching 7 bases. Germline assignment: CDR1 SGHRS and CDR2 YFSETQ. The CDR3 spans 16 residues. The V gene end was trimmed by 5 bases and the J gene end by 4 bases; junction bases not matched to a gene: 13. The CDR3 spells CASRRSSGFAADTQYF. The CDR3 region has the DNA TGCGCCAGCAGGAGATCTAGCGGATTCGCGGCAGATACGCAGTATTTT.

The chain is built from TRBV7-3 and TRBJ2-1; D remains unclear. Per germline, CDR1 SGHTA and CDR2 FQGTGA. This CDR3 comprises 16 residues. Trimming cost V 0 bases and J 0 bases, with 9 bases left between them. This chain's CDR3 is CASSLTYDRSYNEQFF. CDR3 DNA sequence: TGTGCCAGCAGCTTAACGTACGACCGCTCCTACAATGAGCAGTTCTTC.

This chain uses TRBV4-1 with TRBJ2-7; D possibly matches TRBD1 or TRBD2 (6 bases each). The V end lost 4 bases, the J end lost 1 base, and 17 bases lay between the germline ends. The germline V gene encodes CDR1 MGHRA and CDR2 YSYEKL. The CDR3 runs to 16 residues. The CDR3 loop is CASSLARGDGSYEQYF. CDR3 coding DNA: TGCGCCAGCAGCCTTGCTAGGGGGGACGGATCCTACGAGCAGTACTTC.

The chain recombines TRBV3-1 with TRBJ2-6; D not resolved. This CDR3 comprises 16 residues. Germline CDR1 is LGHDT and CDR2 is YNNKEL (reference sequence). V was trimmed by 3 bases and J by 4 bases, leaving 13 bases between them. CDR3 sequence (DNA): TGTGCCAGCAGCCACAGCCTCTCGTCAGGGGCCAACGTCCTGACTTTC. The encoded protein is CASSHSLSSGANVLTF.

This clonotype was counted many times. This chain connects TRBV5-6 to TRBJ2-1; no reliable D call. This CDR3 region has 11 residues. Germline V lookup: CDR1 SGHDT, CDR2 YYEEEE. Trimming removed 2 bases from V and 6 bases from J, with 3 bases in between. Written as DNA, the CDR3 is TGTGCCAGCAGCTTTGTCAATGAGCAGTTCTTC. Translation: CASSFVNEQFF.

This clonotype has more than one count but fewer than ten. This chain joins TRBV11-2 and TRBJ2-1; 7 nucleotides line up with TRBD1. Germline V gene data show CDR1 as SGHAT and CDR2 as FQNNGV. Trimming took 1 base from V and 10 from J; bases not matched to a gene: 7. There are 14 residues in the CDR3. CDR3 sequence reads: CASSLGPRGQEQFF. For the CDR3, the DNA is TGTGCCAGCAGCTTAGGGCCGAGGGGGCAAGAGCAGTTCTTC. Full variable domain (outside the CDR3, taken from reference TRBV11-2 and TRBJ2-1): EAGVAQSPRYKIIEKRQSVAFWCNPISGHATLYWYQQILGQGPKLLIQFQNNGVVDDSQLPKDRFSAERLKGVDSTLKIQPAKLEDSAVYLCASSLGPRGQEQFFGPGTRLTVL.

On this clonotype itself: One junction end disagrees with the germline gene, perhaps due to a read error. The rearrangement joins TRBV7-2 to TRBJ2-2, with 9 bases fitting TRBD2. The CDR3 has 16 amino acids. The germline V gene has CDR1 SGHTA and CDR2 FQGNSA. CDR3 nucleotides: TGTGCCAGCAGCATAGCGGGGGCCGGAAACACCGGGGAGCTGTTTTTT. This codes for CASSIAGAGNTGELFF.

The table lists this clonotype with many counts. This chain connects TRBV7-8 to TRBJ2-3; 11 bases map to TRBD2. Germline V gives CDR1 SGHVS, CDR2 FQNEAQ. V lost 5 bases, J lost 0 bases, and 1 base stayed unmatched. The CDR3 covers 15 residues. CDR3 amino acids: CASSRLAGSTDTQYF. The CDR3 DNA is TGTGCCAGCAGCCGACTAGCGGGGAGCACAGATACGCAGTATTTT.

This clonotype was detected a few times. The chain combines TRBV27 with TRBJ2-5; TRBD2 matches 8 bases. The J segment lost 1 base and the V segment lost 10 bases, leaving 11 bases of the junction unmatched. Germline loops: CDR1 MNHEY, CDR2 SMNVEV (reference sequence). The CDR3 has 15 amino acids. CDR3 sequence (DNA): TGTGCCACCCGCGTGGTAGCGGGGCCCCAAGAGACCCAGTACTTC. Translated: CATRVVAGPQETQYF.

V gene TRBV10-2 combines with J gene TRBJ2-3; D is unresolved. Germline V lookup: CDR1 WSHSY, CDR2 SAAADI. The V end lost 7 bases, the J end lost 3 bases, and 23 bases lay between the germline ends. The CDR3 contains 17 residues. The CDR3 nucleotides are TGCGCCAGCAAGGGCGCCAGCTACCCACCGAGTACAGATACGCAGTATTTT. Translating it yields CASKGASYPPSTDTQYF.

The chain couples TRBV3-1 to TRBJ1-1, with D unresolved. Germline V gene sequence: CDR1 LGHDT, CDR2 YNNKEL (reference sequence). This CDR3 is built from 16 residues. V lost 4 bases, J lost 2 bases, and 17 bases lay in between. The CDR3 DNA reads as TGTGCCAGCAGCCCCCAAACTGCAAGAATTAACACTGAAGCTTTCTTT. Translation gives CASSPQTARINTEAFF.

This rearrangement joins TRBV4-1 to TRBJ2-1; TRBD1 or TRBD2 may be the D gene (6 bases each). CDR1 MGHRA and CDR2 YSYEKL come from the germline V gene. V lost 7 bases and J 9 bases, leaving 25 bases between the germline ends. The CDR3 contains 16 residues. Written as DNA, the CDR3 is TGCGCCAGCACCCCCGGTGGGGGGCACTACCCTGGTGAGCAGTTCTTC. This translates into CASTPGGGHYPGEQFF.

The V and J genes are TRBV6-2 or TRBV6-3 and TRBJ2-1; 11 bases are a match to TRBD1. The V gene end was trimmed by 5 bases and the J gene end by 9 bases; junction bases not matched to a gene: 6. The germline CDR1 and CDR2 sequences are MNHEY and SVGEGT. There are 14 residues in the CDR3. The CDR3 sequence: CASSQSGTGGEQFF. In nucleotides, the CDR3 is TGTGCCAGCAGTCAATCCGGGACAGGGGGTGAGCAGTTCTTC.